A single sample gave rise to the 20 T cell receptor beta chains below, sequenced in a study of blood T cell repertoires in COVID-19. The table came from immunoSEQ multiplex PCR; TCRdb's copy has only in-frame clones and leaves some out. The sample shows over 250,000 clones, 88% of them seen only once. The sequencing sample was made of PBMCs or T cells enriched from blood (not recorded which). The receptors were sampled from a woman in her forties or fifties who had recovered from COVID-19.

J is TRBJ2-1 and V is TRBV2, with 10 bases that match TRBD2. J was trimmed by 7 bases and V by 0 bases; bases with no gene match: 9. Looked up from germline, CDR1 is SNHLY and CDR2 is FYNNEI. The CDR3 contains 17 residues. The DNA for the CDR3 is TGTGCCAGCAGTGAAGCGGGAGCGGGAGGGCCGAGAAATGAGCAGTTCTTC. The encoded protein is CASSEAGAGGPRNEQFF.

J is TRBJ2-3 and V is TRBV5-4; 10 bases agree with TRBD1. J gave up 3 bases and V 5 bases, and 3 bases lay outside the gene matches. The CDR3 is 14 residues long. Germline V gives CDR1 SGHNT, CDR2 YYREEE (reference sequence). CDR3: CASRMGQGTDTQYF. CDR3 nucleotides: TGTGCCAGCAGAATGGGACAGGGGACAGATACGCAGTATTTT.

For the CDR3, the DNA is TGTGCCATCAGGGATAACAGTCACTCTGGAAACACCATATATTTT. As protein: CAIRDNSHSGNTIYF. The rearrangement links TRBV10-3 to TRBJ1-3; no definite D call. The CDR3 loop spans 15 amino acids. Germline-derived CDR1 and CDR2 are ENHRY and SYGVKD. Trimming cost V 6 bases and J 0 bases, with 12 bases left between them.

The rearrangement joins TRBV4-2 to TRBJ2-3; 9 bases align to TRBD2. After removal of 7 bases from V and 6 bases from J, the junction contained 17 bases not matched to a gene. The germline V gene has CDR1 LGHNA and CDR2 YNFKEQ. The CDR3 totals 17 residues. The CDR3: CASTTGSGSGAGDTQYF. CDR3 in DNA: TGTGCCAGCACCACGGGTAGCGGGAGTGGGGCGGGTGATACGCAGTATTTT.

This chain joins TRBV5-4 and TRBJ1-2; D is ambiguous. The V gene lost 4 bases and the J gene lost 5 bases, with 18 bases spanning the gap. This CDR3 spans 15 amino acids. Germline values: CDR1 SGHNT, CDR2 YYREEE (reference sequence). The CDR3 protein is CASSHPEGEEYGYTF. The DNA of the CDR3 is TGTGCCAGCAGCCACCCAGAAGGAGAGGAATATGGCTACACCTTC. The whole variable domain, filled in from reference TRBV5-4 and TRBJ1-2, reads ETGVTQSPTHLIKTRGQQVTLRCSSQSGHNTVSWYQQALGQGPQFIFQYYREEENGRGNFPPRFSGLQFPNYSSELNVNALELDDSALYLCASSHPEGEEYGYTFGSGTRLTVV.

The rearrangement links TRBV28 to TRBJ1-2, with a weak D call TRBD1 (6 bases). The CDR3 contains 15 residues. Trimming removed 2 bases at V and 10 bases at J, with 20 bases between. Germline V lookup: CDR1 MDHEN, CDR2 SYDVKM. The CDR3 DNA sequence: TGTGCCAGCAGTTTAGGCAACGTTGGGGGGGCGGACTACACCTTC. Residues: CASSLGNVGGADYTF.

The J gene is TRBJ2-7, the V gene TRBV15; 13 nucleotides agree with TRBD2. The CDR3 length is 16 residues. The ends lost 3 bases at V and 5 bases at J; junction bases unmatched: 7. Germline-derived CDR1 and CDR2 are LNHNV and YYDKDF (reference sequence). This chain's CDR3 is CATSSTGTSGKDEQYF. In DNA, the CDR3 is TGTGCCACCAGCAGCACCGGGACTAGCGGGAAAGACGAGCAGTACTTC.

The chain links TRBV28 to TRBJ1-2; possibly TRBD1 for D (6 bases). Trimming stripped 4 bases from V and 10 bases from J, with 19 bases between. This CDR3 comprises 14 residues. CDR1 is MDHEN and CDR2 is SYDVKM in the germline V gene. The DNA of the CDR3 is TGTGCCAGCAGTTCCTCGGACAGTGGCGGTATCTACACCTTC. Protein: CASSSSDSGGIYTF.

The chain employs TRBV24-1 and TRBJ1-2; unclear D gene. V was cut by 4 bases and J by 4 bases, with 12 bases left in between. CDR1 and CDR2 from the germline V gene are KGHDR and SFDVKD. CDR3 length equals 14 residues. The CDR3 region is CATSDLVRSYGYTF. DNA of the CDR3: TGTGCCACCAGTGACCTTGTGAGAAGCTATGGCTACACCTTC.

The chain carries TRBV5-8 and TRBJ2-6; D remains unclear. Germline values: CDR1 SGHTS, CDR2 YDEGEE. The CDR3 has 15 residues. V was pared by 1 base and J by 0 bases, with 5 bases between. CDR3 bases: TGTGCCAGCAGCTTGTATAACTCTGGGGCCAACGTCCTGACTTTC. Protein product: CASSLYNSGANVLTF.

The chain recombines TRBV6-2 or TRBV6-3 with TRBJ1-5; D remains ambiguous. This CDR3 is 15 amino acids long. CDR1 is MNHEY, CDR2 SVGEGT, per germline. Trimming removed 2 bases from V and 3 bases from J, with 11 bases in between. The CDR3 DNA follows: TGTGCCAGCAGTTACCAGGCCACGGCCAATCAGCCCCAGCATTTT. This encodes CASSYQATANQPQHF.

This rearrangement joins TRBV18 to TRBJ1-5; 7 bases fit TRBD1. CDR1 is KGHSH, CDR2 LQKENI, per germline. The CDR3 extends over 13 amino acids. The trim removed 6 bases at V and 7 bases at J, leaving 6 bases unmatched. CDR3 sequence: CASSQGQNQPQHF. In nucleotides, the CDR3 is TGTGCCAGCTCCCAGGGACAGAACCAGCCCCAGCATTTT.

CDR3 coding DNA: TGTGCCAGCGGCCAACCCGGGACTAGCGGGACCTACAATGAGCAGTTCTTC. Its protein is CASGQPGTSGTYNEQFF. The chain joins TRBV28 to TRBJ2-1; TRBD2 aligns across 13 bases. Germline loops: CDR1 MDHEN, CDR2 SYDVKM. The CDR3 extends over 17 amino acids. V was clipped by 8 bases and J by 2 bases; unmatched bases: 9. The entire variable domain, with the rest obtained from reference TRBV28 and TRBJ2-1, is as follows: DVKVTQSSRYLVKRTGEKVFLECVQDMDHENMFWYRQDPGLGLRLIYFSYDVKMKEKGDIPEGYSVSREKKERFSLILESASTNQTSMYLCASGQPGTSGTYNEQFFGPGTRLTVL.

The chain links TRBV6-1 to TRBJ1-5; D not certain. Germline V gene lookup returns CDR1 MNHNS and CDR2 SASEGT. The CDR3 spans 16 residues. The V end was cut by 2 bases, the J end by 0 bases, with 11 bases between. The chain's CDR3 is CASSELGEDSNQPQHF. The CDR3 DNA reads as TGTGCCAGCAGTGAACTGGGAGAAGATAGCAATCAGCCCCAGCATTTT.

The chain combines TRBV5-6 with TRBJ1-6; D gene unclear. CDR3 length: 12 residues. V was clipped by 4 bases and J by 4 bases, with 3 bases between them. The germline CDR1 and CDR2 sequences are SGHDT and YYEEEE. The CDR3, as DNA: TGTGCCAGCAGCGTATATAATTCACCCCTCCACTTT. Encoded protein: CASSVYNSPLHF.

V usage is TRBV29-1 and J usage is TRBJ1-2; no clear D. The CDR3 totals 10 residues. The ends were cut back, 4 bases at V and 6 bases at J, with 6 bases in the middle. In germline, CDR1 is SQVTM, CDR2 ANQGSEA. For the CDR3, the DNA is TGCAGCGTTGGACATAATGGCTACACCTTC. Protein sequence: CSVGHNGYTF.

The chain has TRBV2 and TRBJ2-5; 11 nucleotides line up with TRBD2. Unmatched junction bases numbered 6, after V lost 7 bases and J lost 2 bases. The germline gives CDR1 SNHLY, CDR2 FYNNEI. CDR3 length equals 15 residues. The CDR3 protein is CASIERTSGQETQYF. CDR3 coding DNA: TGTGCCAGCATCGAGAGGACTAGCGGGCAAGAGACCCAGTACTTC.

CDR3 region: CASSPTGTGNTIYF. The CDR3 DNA sequence: TGTGCCAGCAGTCCCACAGGGACTGGAAACACCATATATTTT. The genes are TRBV28 and TRBJ1-3, with D possibly TRBD1 on 6 matching bases. This CDR3 is built from 14 residues. Germline values: CDR1 MDHEN, CDR2 SYDVKM. With 5 bases removed from V and 2 bases from J, the gap between germline ends came to 10 bases.

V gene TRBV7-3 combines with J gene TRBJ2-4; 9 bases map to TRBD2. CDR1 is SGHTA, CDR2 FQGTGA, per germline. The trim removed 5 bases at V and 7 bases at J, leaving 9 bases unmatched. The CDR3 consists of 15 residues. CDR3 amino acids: CASSPLAGRGNIQYF. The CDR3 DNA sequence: TGTGCCAGCAGCCCGCTAGCGGGAAGGGGTAACATTCAGTACTTC.

The CDR3 DNA is TGTGCCAGCAGCTCTCGGACTAGCGTCAGCTACGAGCAGTACTTC. Protein sequence: CASSSRTSVSYEQYF. V usage is TRBV13 and J usage is TRBJ2-7, with TRBD2 matching over 9 bases. V lost 4 bases and J lost 3; bases outside the gene matches: 7. The CDR3 is 15 residues long. In germline, CDR1 is PRHDT, CDR2 FYEKMQ (reference sequence).